Listed here are 13 T cell receptor beta chains from one sample, sequenced in a study of blood T cell repertoires in COVID-19. Repertoires were generated with immunoSEQ multiplex PCR, while TCRdb's copy carries only in-frame clones and drops some. The sample records some 150,000 clones, around 86% being singletons. The sample consisted of peripheral blood. These receptors were obtained from a woman of 80 years or more in a cohort sampled during active or convalescent COVID-19.

This chain links TRBV15 with TRBJ1-5; no clear D. V was cut by 5 bases and J by 1 base, with 15 bases left in between. The CDR3 is 16 amino acids. Germline-derived CDR1 and CDR2 are LNHNV and YYDKDF (reference sequence). CDR3 bases: TGTGCCACCAGCGATCTAACGGGAGGAAGCAATCAGCCCCAGCATTTT. Protein: CATSDLTGGSNQPQHF.

The V gene is TRBV19, the J gene TRBJ2-7, with a weak D call TRBD2 (7 bases). The CDR3 spans 13 residues. Trimming removed 6 bases from V and 4 bases from J, with 13 bases in between. The germline V gene encodes CDR1 LNHDA and CDR2 SQIVND (reference sequence). CDR3 sequence reads: CASRRGRGYEQYF. CDR3 sequence (DNA): TGTGCCAGTAGGCGGGGGCGCGGGTACGAGCAGTACTTC.

The V and J genes are TRBV28 and TRBJ1-1, with D uncertain. The length of the CDR3 is 16 residues. Germline V gene sequence: CDR1 MDHEN, CDR2 SYDVKM. With 5 bases removed from V and 1 base from J, the gap between germline ends came to 17 bases. CDR3 DNA sequence: TGTGCCAGCAGTCGTTTCTCTTGGGCCAAGAACACTGAAGCTTTCTTT. Encoded protein: CASSRFSWAKNTEAFF.

V gene TRBV7-9 combines with J gene TRBJ1-4; 8 bases match TRBD1. Germline V gene sequence: CDR1 SEHNR, CDR2 FQNEAQ (reference sequence). This CDR3 is 14 amino acids long. V was pared by 4 bases and J by 12 bases, with 10 bases of the junction left unmatched. Written as DNA, the CDR3 is TGTGCCAGCAGCTCCTCGTGGGGACAGGTCGAACTGTTTTTT. It yields the protein CASSSSWGQVELFF.

This clone appeared a few times. This chain joins TRBV10-2 and TRBJ1-2; D gene unclear. Trimming removed 1 base from V and 5 bases from J, with 11 bases in between. Germline assignment: CDR1 WSHSY and CDR2 SAAADI. CDR3 size: 14 residues. As DNA, the CDR3 is TGCGCCAGCAGTGAGTTTACCGGCGGGTATGGCTACACCTTC. Encoded protein: CASSEFTGGYGYTF.

The genes are TRBV2 and TRBJ1-6; 7 nucleotides agree with TRBD1. This CDR3 has 15 residues. The ends lost 10 bases at V and 4 bases at J; junction bases unmatched: 10. The germline gives CDR1 SNHLY, CDR2 FYNNEI. The CDR3 region is CATTLGQSYNSPLHF. The CDR3 DNA is TGTGCCACTACATTGGGACAGAGTTATAATTCACCCCTCCACTTT.

This clone was picked up many times. V is TRBV12-3 or TRBV12-4 and J is TRBJ1-2; tentatively, D is TRBD1 (6 bases). Trimming shortened V by 1 base and J by 8 bases, and 11 bases separated the two germline ends. This CDR3 is built from 13 residues. This CDR3 is CASSLGQERGYTF. The CDR3 DNA reads as TGTGCCAGCAGTTTAGGACAGGAACGGGGCTACACCTTC.

The rearrangement joins TRBV19 to TRBJ1-2; D gene unclear. Germline V gene data show CDR1 as LNHDA and CDR2 as SQIVND (reference sequence). Trimming left V 4 bases short and J 0 bases short, with 9 bases between. The CDR3 spans 14 residues. The CDR3 region is CASSKAGANYGYTF. The CDR3 DNA reads TGTGCCAGTAGTAAAGCCGGAGCTAACTATGGCTACACCTTC. The full variable domain, with the rest looked up from reference TRBV19 and TRBJ1-2, is DGGITQSPKYLFRKEGQNVTLSCEQNLNHDAMYWYRQDPGQGLRLIYYSQIVNDFQKGDIAEGYSVSREKKESFPLTVTSAQKNPTAFYLCASSKAGANYGYTFGSGTRLTVV.

The chain employs TRBV30 and TRBJ1-2; 7 bases align to TRBD1. CDR1 is GTSNPN and CDR2 is SVGIG in the germline V gene (reference sequence). V trimming: 3 bases; J trimming: 6 bases; junction bases outside the gene matches: 10. The CDR3 spans 14 residues. The CDR3 DNA is TGTGCCTGGAGCGGACTCCAGGGGGAGGATGGCTACACCTTC. This codes for CAWSGLQGEDGYTF.

As DNA, the CDR3 is TGTGCCAGCAGCTACCAGCAAGGGGTACGAGAGACCCAGTACTTC. It encodes CASSYQQGVRETQYF. V is TRBV7-2 and J is TRBJ2-5; D might be TRBD1 (5 bases). Trimming cost V 4 bases and J 4 bases, with 16 bases left between them. This CDR3 is 15 amino acids long. Looked up from germline, CDR1 is SGHTA and CDR2 is FQGNSA.

The rearrangement links TRBV6-5 to TRBJ1-3; 7 nucleotides agree with TRBD1. The CDR3 covers 15 residues. The V gene's germline CDR1 is MNHEY and CDR2 SVGAGI. Trimming removed 6 bases from V and 0 bases from J; junction bases left unmatched: 5. Written as DNA, the CDR3 is TGTGCCAGCAGACTCGGGACAGTCTCTGGAAACACCATATATTTT. This translates into CASRLGTVSGNTIYF.

The chain employs TRBV27 and TRBJ1-6; 10 bases are a match to TRBD1. V trimming: 5 bases; J trimming: 4 bases; junction bases outside the gene matches: 11. Germline V gene lookup returns CDR1 MNHEY and CDR2 SMNVEV (reference sequence). There are 18 residues in the CDR3. The CDR3 sequence: CASSIQTGGFVYNSPLHF. CDR3 DNA: TGTGCCAGCAGTATCCAGACAGGGGGCTTCGTATATAATTCACCCCTCCACTTT.

The chain couples TRBV9 to TRBJ1-6; D not resolved. Germline V gives CDR1 SGDLS, CDR2 YYNGEE. V lost 0 bases to trimming and J lost 5 bases, with 6 bases between them. The CDR3 sequence is 14 residues long. This CDR3 reads CASSVAGHNSPLHF. CDR3 in DNA: TGTGCCAGCAGCGTAGCCGGTCATAATTCACCCCTCCACTTT.